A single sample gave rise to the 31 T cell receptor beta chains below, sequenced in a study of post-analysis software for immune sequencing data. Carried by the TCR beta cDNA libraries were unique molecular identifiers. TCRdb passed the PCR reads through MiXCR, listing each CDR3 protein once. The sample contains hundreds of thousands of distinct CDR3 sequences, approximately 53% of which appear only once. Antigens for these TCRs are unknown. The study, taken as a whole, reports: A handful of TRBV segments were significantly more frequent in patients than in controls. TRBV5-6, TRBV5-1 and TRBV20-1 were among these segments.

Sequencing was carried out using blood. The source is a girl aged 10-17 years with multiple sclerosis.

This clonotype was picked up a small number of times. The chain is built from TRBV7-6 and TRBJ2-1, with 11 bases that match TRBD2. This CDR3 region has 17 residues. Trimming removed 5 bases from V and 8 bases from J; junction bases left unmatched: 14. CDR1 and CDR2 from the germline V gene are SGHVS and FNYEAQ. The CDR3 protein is CASSLMRGSGRDHEQFF. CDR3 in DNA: TGTGCCAGCAGCCTCATGCGCGGTAGCGGGAGGGACCATGAGCAGTTCTTC.

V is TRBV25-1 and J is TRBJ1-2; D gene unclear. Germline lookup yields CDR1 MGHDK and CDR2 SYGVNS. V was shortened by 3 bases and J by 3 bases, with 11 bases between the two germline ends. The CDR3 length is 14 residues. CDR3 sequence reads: CASSEPFLDYGYTF. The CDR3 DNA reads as TGTGCCAGCAGTGAGCCGTTTCTTGACTATGGCTACACCTTC.

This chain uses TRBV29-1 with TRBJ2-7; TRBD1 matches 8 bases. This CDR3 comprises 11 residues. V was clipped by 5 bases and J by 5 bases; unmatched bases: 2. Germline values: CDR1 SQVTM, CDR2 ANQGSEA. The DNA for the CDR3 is TGCAGCGTTACAGGGGGTGACGAGCAGTACTTC. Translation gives CSVTGGDEQYF.

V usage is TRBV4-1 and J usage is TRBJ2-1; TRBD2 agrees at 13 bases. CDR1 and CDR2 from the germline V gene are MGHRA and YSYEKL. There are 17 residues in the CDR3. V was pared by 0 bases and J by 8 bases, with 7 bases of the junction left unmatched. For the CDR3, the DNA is TGCGCCAGCAGCCAAGATCAACAGACTAGCGGGAGGTATGAGCAGTTCTTC. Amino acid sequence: CASSQDQQTSGRYEQFF.

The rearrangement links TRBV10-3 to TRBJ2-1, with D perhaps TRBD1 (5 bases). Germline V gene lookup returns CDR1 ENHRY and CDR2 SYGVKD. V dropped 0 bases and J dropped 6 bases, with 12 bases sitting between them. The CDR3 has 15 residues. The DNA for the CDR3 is TGTGCCATCAGTGAGTCGGGCAGGGTGGGCAATGAGCAGTTCTTC. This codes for CAISESGRVGNEQFF.

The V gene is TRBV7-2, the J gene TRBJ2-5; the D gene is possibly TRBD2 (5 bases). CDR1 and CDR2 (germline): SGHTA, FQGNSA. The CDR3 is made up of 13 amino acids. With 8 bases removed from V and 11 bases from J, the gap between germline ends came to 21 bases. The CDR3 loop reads CASGSATGNEQYF. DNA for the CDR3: TGTGCCAGCGGAAGCGCAACCGGGAATGAGCAGTACTTC.

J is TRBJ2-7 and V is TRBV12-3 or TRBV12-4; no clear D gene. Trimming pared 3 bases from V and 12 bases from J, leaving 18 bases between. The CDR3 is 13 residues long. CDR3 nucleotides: TGTGCCAGCAGTTTGGGCCCAGGCCTAGGGTGGTACTTC. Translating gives CASSLGPGLGWYF.

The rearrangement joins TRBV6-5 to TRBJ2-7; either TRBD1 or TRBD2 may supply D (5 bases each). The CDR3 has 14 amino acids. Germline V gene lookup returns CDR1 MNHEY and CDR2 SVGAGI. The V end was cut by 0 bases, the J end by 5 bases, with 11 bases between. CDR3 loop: CASSYSGEGNEQYF. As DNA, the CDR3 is TGTGCCAGCAGTTACTCCGGAGAGGGGAACGAGCAGTACTTC.

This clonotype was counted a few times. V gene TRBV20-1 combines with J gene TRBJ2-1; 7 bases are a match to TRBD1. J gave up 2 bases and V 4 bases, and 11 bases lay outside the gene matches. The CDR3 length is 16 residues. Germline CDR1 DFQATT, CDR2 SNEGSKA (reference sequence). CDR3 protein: CSATRSGTAAYNEQFF. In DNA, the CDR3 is TGCAGTGCTACTCGTTCCGGGACAGCCGCCTACAATGAGCAGTTCTTC.

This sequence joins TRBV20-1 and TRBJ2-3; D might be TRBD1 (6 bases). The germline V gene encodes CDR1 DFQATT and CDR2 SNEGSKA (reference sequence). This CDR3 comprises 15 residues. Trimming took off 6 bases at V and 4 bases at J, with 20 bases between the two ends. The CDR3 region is CSARRPGQRADTQYF. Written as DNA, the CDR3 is TGCAGTGCGCGCCGCCCGGGACAACGCGCAGATACGCAGTATTTT.

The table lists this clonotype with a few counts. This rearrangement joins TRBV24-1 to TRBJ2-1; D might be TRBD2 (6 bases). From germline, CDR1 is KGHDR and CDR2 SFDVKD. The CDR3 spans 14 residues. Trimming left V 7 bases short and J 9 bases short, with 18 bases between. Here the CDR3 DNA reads TGTGCCACCAGCGGAACCGGGAGTAGTGGTGAGCAGTTCTTC. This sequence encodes CATSGTGSSGEQFF.

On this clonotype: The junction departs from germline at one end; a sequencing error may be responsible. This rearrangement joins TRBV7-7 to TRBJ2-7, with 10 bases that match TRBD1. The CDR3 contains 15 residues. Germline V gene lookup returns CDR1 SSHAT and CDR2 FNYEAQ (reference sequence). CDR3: CASSLGQGSPYEQYF. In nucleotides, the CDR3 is TGTGCTAGCAGCTTGGGACAGGGGTCCCCCTACGAGCAGTACTTC.

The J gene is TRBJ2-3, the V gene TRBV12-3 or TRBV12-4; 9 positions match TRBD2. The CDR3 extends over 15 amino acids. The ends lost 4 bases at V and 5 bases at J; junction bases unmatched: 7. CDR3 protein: CASSSAGGPGDTQYF. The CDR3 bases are TGTGCCAGCAGTTCCGCGGGAGGGCCGGGAGATACGCAGTATTTT.

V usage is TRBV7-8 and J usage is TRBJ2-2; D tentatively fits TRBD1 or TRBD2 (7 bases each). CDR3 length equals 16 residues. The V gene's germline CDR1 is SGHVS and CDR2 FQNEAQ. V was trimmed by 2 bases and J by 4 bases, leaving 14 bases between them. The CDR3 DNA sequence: TGTGCCAGCAGCTTATGGGAGGGGGCGGGCACCGGGGAGCTGTTTTTT. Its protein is CASSLWEGAGTGELFF.

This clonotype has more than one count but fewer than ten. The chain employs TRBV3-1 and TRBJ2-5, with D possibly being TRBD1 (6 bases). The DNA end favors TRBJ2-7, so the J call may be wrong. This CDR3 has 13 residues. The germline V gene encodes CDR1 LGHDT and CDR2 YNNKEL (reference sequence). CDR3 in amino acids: CASSHLQGNEQYF. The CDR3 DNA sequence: TGTGCCAGCAGCCATCTACAGGGTAACGAGCAGTACTTC.

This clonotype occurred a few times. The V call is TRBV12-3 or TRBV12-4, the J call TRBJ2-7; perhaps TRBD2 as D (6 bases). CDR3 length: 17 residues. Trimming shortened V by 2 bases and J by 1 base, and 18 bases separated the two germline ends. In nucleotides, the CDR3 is TGTGCCAGCAGTTTATGGGGAATCGGGAGTCAGTCCTACGAGCAGTACTTC. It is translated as CASSLWGIGSQSYEQYF.

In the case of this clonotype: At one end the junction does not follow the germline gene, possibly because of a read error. DNA of the CDR3: TGTGCCAGCAGCGCCCCTTGGGACAGCTCCTTCGAGCAGTACTTC. Its translation is CASSAPWDSSFEQYF. The chain combines TRBV2 with TRBJ2-7; 7 nucleotides agree with TRBD1. This CDR3 has 15 residues. Germline V gene lookup returns CDR1 SNHLY and CDR2 FYNNEI.

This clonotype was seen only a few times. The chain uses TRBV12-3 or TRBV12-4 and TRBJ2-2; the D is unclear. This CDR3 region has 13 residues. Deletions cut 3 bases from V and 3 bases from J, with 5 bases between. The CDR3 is CASSLIDTGELFF. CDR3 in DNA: TGTGCCAGCAGTTTGATAGACACCGGGGAGCTGTTTTTT.

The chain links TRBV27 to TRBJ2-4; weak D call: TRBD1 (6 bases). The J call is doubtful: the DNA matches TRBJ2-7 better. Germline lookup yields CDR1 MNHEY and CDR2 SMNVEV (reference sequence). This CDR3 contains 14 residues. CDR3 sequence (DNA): TGTGCCAGCAGTTTAACCAGGGGAATAAACGAGCAGTACTTC. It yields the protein CASSLTRGINEQYF.

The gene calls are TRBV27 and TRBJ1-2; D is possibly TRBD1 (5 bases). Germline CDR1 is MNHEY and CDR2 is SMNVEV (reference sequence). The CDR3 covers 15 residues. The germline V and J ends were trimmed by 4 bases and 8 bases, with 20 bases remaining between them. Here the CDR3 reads CASSSLPQELHGYTF. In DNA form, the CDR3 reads TGTGCCAGCAGTTCTTTACCACAGGAATTGCACGGCTACACCTTC.

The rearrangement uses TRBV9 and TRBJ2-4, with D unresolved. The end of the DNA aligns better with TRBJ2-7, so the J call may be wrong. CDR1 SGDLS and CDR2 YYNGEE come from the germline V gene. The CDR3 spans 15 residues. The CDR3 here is CASSVGEGHAYEQYF. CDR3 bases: TGTGCCAGCAGCGTAGGGGAAGGTCACGCCTACGAGCAGTACTTC.

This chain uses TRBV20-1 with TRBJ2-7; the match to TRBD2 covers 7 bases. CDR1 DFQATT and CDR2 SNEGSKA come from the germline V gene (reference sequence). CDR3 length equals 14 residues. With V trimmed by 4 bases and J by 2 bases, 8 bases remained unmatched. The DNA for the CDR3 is TGCAGTGCTACGGACCTAGCGGCTACCTACGAGCAGTACTTC. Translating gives CSATDLAATYEQYF.

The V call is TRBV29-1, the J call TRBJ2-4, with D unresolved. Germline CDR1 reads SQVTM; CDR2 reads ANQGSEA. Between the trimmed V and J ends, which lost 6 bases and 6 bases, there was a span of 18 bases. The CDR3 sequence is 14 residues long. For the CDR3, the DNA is TGCAGCGTGTCCCCGCCTGGTGGCGGAAACATTCAGTACTTC. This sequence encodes CSVSPPGGGNIQYF.

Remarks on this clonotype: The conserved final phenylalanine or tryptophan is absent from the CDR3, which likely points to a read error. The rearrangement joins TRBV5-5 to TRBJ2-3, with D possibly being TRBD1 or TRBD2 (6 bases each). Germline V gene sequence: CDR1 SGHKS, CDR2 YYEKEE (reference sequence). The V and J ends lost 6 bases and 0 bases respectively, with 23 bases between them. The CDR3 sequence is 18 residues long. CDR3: CASTLIGGPDISTDTQYC. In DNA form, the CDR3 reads TGTGCCAGCACCCTTATCGGGGGCCCTGATATTAGCACAGATACGCAGTATTGT.

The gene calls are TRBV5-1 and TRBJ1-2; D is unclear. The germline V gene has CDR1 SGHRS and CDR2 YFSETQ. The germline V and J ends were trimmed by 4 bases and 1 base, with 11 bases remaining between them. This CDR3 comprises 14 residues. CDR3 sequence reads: CASSPNRGNYGYTF. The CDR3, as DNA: TGCGCCAGCAGCCCTAATCGGGGTAACTATGGCTACACCTTC.

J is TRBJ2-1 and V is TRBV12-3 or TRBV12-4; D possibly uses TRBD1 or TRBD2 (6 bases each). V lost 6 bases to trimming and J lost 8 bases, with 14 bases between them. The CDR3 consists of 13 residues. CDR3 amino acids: CASRVGGIYEQFF. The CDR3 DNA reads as TGTGCCAGCAGAGTCGGGGGCATATATGAGCAGTTCTTC.

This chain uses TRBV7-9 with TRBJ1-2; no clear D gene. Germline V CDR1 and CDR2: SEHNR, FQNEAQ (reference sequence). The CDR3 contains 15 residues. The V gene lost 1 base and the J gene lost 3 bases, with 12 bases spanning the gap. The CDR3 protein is CASSLEGRRHYGYTF. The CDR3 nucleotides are TGTGCCAGCAGCTTAGAGGGCCGCCGACACTATGGCTACACCTTC.

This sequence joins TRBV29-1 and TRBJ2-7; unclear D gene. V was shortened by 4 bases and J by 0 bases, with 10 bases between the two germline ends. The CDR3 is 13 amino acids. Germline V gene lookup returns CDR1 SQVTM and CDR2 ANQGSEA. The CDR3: CSVVLGRSYEQYF. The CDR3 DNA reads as TGCAGCGTTGTCCTAGGACGCTCCTACGAGCAGTACTTC.

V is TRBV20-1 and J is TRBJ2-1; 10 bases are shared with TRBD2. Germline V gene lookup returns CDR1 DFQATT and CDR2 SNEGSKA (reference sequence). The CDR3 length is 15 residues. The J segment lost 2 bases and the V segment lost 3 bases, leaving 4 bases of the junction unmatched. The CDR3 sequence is CSARDSGRAYNEQFF. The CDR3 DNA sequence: TGCAGTGCTAGGGACAGCGGGAGGGCCTACAATGAGCAGTTCTTC.

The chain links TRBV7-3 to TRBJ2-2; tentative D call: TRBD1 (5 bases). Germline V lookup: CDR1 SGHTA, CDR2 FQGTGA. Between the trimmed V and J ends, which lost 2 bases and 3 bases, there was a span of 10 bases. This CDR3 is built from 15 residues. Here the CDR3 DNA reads TGTGCCAGCAGCTTATTGGGGCAGCACACCGGGGAGCTGTTTTTT. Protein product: CASSLLGQHTGELFF.

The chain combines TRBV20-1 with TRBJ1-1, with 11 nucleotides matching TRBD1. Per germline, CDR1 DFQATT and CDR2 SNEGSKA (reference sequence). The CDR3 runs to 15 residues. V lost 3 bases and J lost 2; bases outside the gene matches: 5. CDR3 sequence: CSARRTGGSNTEAFF. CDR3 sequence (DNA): TGCAGTGCTAGGAGGACAGGGGGCAGTAACACTGAAGCTTTCTTT.